This T cell receptor beta chain originates from a study of post-analysis software for immune sequencing data. Sequencing libraries made from TCR beta cDNA carried unique molecular identifiers. TCRdb called the PCR reads again in MiXCR, with one record for every CDR3 protein. Of approximately 660,000 distinct CDR3 sequences in the sample, roughly three fifths are singletons; the top ten hold around 10%. The CDR3 runs 12 residues. With 7 bases removed from V and 4 bases from J, the gap between germline ends came to 13 bases. From germline, CDR1 is SQVTM and CDR2 ANQGSEA. Remarks on this clonotype: Antigen unknown.

Findings and caveats of the study: TRBV5-6, TRBV5-1 and TRBV20-1 were among a few TRBV segments more frequent in patients than controls.

This sequence originates from a girl between 2 and 10 years old with multiple sclerosis. The genes are TRBV29-1 and TRBJ2-5; a weak D match, TRBD2 (5 bases). The sequencing sample was made of blood. The CDR3 sequence: CSAHRGRETQYF. The CDR3 DNA reads as TGCAGCGCTCACCGGGGTCGAGAGACCCAGTACTTC.